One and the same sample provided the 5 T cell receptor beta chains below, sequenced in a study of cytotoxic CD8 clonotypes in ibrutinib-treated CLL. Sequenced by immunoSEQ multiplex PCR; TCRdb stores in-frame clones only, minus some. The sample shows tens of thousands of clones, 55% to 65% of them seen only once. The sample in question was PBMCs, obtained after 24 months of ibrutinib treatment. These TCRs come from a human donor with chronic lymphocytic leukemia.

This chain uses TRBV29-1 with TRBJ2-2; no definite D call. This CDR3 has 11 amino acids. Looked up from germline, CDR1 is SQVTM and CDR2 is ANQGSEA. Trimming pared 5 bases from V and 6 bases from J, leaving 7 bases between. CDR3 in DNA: TGCAGCGTTCTGTGGGCCGGGGAGCTGTTTTTT. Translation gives CSVLWAGELFF.

CDR3 residues: CASSVQQDSNQPQHF. The CDR3 nucleotides read TGTGCCAGTAGTGTCCAGCAGGATAGCAATCAGCCCCAGCATTTT. J is TRBJ1-5 and V is TRBV19; D not certain. Deletions cut 5 bases from V and 0 bases from J, with 11 bases between. Germline CDR1 and CDR2: LNHDA and SQIVND (reference sequence). The CDR3 is made up of 15 amino acids. The complete variable domain, with remaining parts taken from reference TRBV19 and TRBJ1-5, reads DGGITQSPKYLFRKEGQNVTLSCEQNLNHDAMYWYRQDPGQGLRLIYYSQIVNDFQKGDIAEGYSVSREKKESFPLTVTSAQKNPTAFYLCASSVQQDSNQPQHFGDGTRLSIL.

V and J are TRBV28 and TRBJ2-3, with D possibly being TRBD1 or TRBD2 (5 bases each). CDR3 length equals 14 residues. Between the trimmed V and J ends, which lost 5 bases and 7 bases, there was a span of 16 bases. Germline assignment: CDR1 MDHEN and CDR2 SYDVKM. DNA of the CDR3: TGTGCCAGCAGTACAAGCCAGAGGGGAAATACGCAGTATTTT. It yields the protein CASSTSQRGNTQYF. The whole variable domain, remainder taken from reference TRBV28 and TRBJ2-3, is DVKVTQSSRYLVKRTGEKVFLECVQDMDHENMFWYRQDPGLGLRLIYFSYDVKMKEKGDIPEGYSVSREKKERFSLILESASTNQTSMYLCASSTSQRGNTQYFGPGTRLTVL.

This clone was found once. CDR3 in DNA: TGTGCCAGCAGTTGGCAAGGGGGGGGCTACACCTTC. Translating it yields CASSWQGGGYTF. V is TRBV6-5 and J is TRBJ1-2; D is perhaps TRBD1 (6 bases). The CDR3 loop spans 12 amino acids. The V and J ends lost 4 bases and 8 bases respectively, with 11 bases between them. Germline CDR1 reads MNHEY; CDR2 reads SVGAGI.

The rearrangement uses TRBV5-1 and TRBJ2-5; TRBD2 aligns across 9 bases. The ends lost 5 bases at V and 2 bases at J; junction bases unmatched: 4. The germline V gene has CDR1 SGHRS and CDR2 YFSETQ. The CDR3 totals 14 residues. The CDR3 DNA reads TGCGCCAGCAGGACTAGCGGCGCTCAAGAGACCCAGTACTTC. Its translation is CASRTSGAQETQYF.